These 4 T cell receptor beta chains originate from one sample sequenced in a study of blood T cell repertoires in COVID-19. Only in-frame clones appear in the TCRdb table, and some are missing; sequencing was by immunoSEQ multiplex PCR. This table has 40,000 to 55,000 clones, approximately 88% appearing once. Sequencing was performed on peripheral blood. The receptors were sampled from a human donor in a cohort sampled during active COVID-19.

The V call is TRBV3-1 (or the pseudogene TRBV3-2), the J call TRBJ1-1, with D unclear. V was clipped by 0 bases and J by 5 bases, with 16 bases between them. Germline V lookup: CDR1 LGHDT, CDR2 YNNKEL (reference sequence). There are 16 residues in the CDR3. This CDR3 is CASSQEAGWATTEAFF. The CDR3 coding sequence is TGTGCCAGCAGCCAAGAAGCGGGATGGGCTACTACTGAAGCTTTCTTT.

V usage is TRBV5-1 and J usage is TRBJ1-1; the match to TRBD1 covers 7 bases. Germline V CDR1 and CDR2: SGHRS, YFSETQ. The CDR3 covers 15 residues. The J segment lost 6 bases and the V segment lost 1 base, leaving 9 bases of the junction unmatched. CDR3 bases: TGCGCCAGCAGCTTGAATGGGCAGGGGGAAGCTGAAGCTTTCTTT. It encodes CASSLNGQGEAEAFF.

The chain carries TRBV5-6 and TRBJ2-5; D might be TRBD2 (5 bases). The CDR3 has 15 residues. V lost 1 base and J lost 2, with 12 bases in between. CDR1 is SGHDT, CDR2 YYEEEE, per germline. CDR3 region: CASSLMTTWQETQYF. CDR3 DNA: TGTGCCAGCAGCTTGATGACTACCTGGCAAGAGACCCAGTACTTC.

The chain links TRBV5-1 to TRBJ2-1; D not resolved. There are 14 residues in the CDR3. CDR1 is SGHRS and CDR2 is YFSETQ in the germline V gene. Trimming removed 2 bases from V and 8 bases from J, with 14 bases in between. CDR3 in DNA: TGCGCCAGCAGCTTAGGTACAGCATCCGATGAGCAGTTCTTC. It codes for CASSLGTASDEQFF. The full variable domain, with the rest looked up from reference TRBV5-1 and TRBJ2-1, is KAGVTQTPRYLIKTRGQQVTLSCSPISGHRSVSWYQQTPGQGLQFLFEYFSETQRNKGNFPGRFSGRQFSNSRSEMNVSTLELGDSALYLCASSLGTASDEQFFGPGTRLTVL.